This is a list of T cell receptor beta chains from one sample in a study of CD8 T cells in Susac syndrome. TCRdb called the immunoSEQ multiplex PCR reads again in MiXCR, with one record for every CDR3 protein. The sample lists 150,000 to 190,000 distinct CDR3 sequences; around 95% were seen once. The sample comprised CD8+ T cells from PBMCs. The receptor set was obtained from a human donor with multiple sclerosis. Each CDR3 is given with its conserved first and last residue. The D gene is left open where the match is weak. Part of the rows lack a size; the others show once, few, many or a class for expanded clones.

j_gene	abundance	v_gene	d_gene	CDR3aa	CDR3nt
TRBJ1-2	NA	TRBV12-3/TRBV12-4	NA	CASSPTSSGNYGYTF	TGTGCCAGCAGTCCCACCTCTTCGGGGAACTATGGCTACACCTTC
TRBJ1-4	NA	TRBV27	NA	CASSLSAPGEKLFF	TGTGCCAGCAGTTTATCCGCTCCCGGCGAAAAACTGTTTTTT
TRBJ1-3	NA	TRBV27	NA	CASSLGYGNTIYF	TGTGCCAGCAGTTTAGGGTACGGAAACACCATATATTTT
TRBJ2-3	NA	TRBV11-1	NA	CASGWGMIGDTQYF	TGTGCCAGCGGCTGGGGGATGATTGGAGATACGCAGTATTTT
TRBJ1-2	NA	TRBV29-1	NA	CSVEDPQGHYGYTF	TGCAGCGTTGAAGATCCACAGGGCCACTATGGCTACACCTTC
TRBJ2-5	NA	TRBV7-9	NA	CASSPPREPQETQYF	TGTGCCAGCAGTCCGCCTAGGGAGCCCCAAGAGACCCAGTACTTC
TRBJ1-2	once	TRBV7-9	NA	CASSSRDTTNYGYTF	TGTGCCAGCAGCTCCCGGGACACAACTAACTATGGCTACACCTTC
TRBJ2-5	NA	TRBV6-6	TRBD2	CASITGGGETQYF	TGTGCCAGCATCACGGGGGGGGGAGAGACCCAGTACTTC
TRBJ2-3	NA	TRBV4-2	NA	CASSQDSSGPDTQYF	TGTGCCAGCAGCCAAGATTCGTCGGGGCCAGATACGCAGTATTTT
TRBJ1-4	NA	TRBV27	NA	CASSLLISGEKLFF	TGTGCCAGCAGTTTATTGATAAGTGGTGAAAAACTGTTTTTT
TRBJ2-2	NA	TRBV29-1	NA	CSVEDLAENTGELFF	TGCAGCGTTGAAGATCTGGCGGAGAACACCGGGGAGCTGTTTTTT
TRBJ2-5	NA	TRBV12-3/TRBV12-4	TRBD1	CATRIQGEETQYF	TGTGCCACCCGTATCCAGGGGGAAGAGACCCAGTACTTC
TRBJ2-7	NA	TRBV5-8	NA	CASSLGEYEQYF	TGTGCCAGCAGCTTGGGGGAATACGAGCAGTACTTC
TRBJ2-1	once	TRBV7-9	NA	CASNWGSYNEQFF	TGTGCCAGCAATTGGGGCTCCTACAATGAGCAGTTCTTC
TRBJ2-3	NA	TRBV30	NA	CAWSSPGPTDTQYF	TGTGCCTGGAGTTCCCCGGGGCCCACAGATACGCAGTATTTT
TRBJ2-1	NA	TRBV29-1	NA	CSVPSGQKRGEQFF	TGCAGCGTCCCCTCGGGGCAAAAAAGGGGTGAGCAGTTCTTC
TRBJ2-5	NA	TRBV29-1	TRBD1	CSVDKGAGKETQYF	TGCAGCGTTGATAAGGGGGCCGGTAAAGAGACCCAGTACTTC
TRBJ2-7	NA	TRBV7-9	NA	CALEGEVYEQYF	TGTGCCCTCGAGGGGGAGGTATACGAGCAGTACTTC
TRBJ2-6	once	TRBV27	NA	CASSSHRDSGANVLTF	TGTGCCAGCAGTTCACACCGGGATTCTGGGGCCAACGTCCTGACTTTC
TRBJ2-7	NA	TRBV4-1	TRBD2	CASSQAGLADYEQYF	TGCGCCAGCAGCCAAGCGGGACTAGCGGATTACGAGCAGTACTTC
TRBJ2-1	once	TRBV30	NA	CAWRLYNEQFF	TGTGCCTGGAGGCTCTACAATGAGCAGTTCTTC
TRBJ2-6	NA	TRBV7-9	NA	CASSPGYSGANVLTF	TGTGCCAGCAGCCCAGGGTACTCTGGGGCCAACGTCCTGACTTTC
TRBJ2-1	once	TRBV20-1	NA	CSARDSNNLLGEQFF	TGCAGTGCTAGAGATAGTAATAACCTCCTCGGGGAGCAGTTCTTC
TRBJ2-1	NA	TRBV6-2/TRBV6-3	TRBD2	CASTRLAGGSYNEQFF	TGTGCCAGCACCCGACTAGCGGGGGGGTCTTACAATGAGCAGTTCTTC
TRBJ1-2	NA	TRBV5-1	NA	CASSLTREANYGYTF	TGCGCCAGCAGCTTAACCAGGGAGGCTAACTATGGCTACACCTTC
TRBJ2-5	NA	TRBV9	NA	CASSVPRGPLYQETQYF	TGTGCCAGCAGCGTACCTAGGGGTCCCCTCTACCAAGAGACCCAGTACTTC
TRBJ2-2	NA	TRBV15	NA	CATSGGSPGELFF	TGTGCCACCAGCGGCGGCTCACCCGGGGAGCTGTTTTTT
TRBJ1-5	once	TRBV12-3/TRBV12-4	NA	CASSLMDTPSNQPQHF	TGTGCCAGCAGTTTAATGGACACACCAAGCAATCAGCCCCAGCATTTT
TRBJ2-1	NA	TRBV7-9	NA	CASSVDLNSLSYNEQFF	TGTGCCAGCAGCGTAGACCTAAATTCCCTCTCCTACAATGAGCAGTTCTTC
TRBJ2-6	NA	TRBV9	TRBD1	CASSVEDRPISGANVLTF	TGTGCCAGCAGCGTAGAGGACAGGCCAATCTCTGGGGCCAACGTCCTGACTTTC
TRBJ2-1	NA	TRBV18	NA	CASSPPKGNEQFF	TGTGCCAGCTCACCCCCTAAGGGGAATGAGCAGTTCTTC
TRBJ1-2	NA	TRBV20-1	NA	CSAWDNYGYTF	TGCAGTGCCTGGGACAACTATGGCTACACCTTC
TRBJ2-3	NA	TRBV20-1	NA	CSAKPFFQSTDTQYF	TGCAGTGCTAAACCCTTCTTCCAAAGCACAGATACGCAGTATTTT
TRBJ2-5	NA	TRBV3-1	NA	CASSQGWGQETQYF	TGTGCCAGCAGCCAAGGGTGGGGCCAAGAGACCCAGTACTTC
TRBJ2-3	few	TRBV7-9	NA	CASSLDRDTQYF	TGTGCCAGCAGTCTAGACCGGGATACGCAGTATTTT
TRBJ1-1	NA	TRBV30	NA	CAWSWGNTEAFF	TGTGCCTGGAGTTGGGGGAACACTGAAGCTTTCTTT
TRBJ2-1	NA	TRBV3-1	NA	CASSHVPSYNEQFF	TGTGCCAGCAGCCATGTACCCTCCTACAATGAGCAGTTCTTC
TRBJ1-1	NA	TRBV6-5	NA	CASTGGKMNTEAFF	TGTGCCAGCACAGGCGGGAAAATGAACACTGAAGCTTTCTTT
TRBJ1-5	NA	TRBV7-9	NA	CASSEGAQPQHF	TGTGCCAGCAGCGAAGGGGCCCAGCCCCAGCATTTT
TRBJ1-2	NA	TRBV29-1	TRBD1	CSVEDRRQGDNYGYTF	TGCAGCGTTGAAGATCGTCGGCAGGGGGATAACTATGGCTACACCTTC
TRBJ2-1	NA	TRBV12-3/TRBV12-4	NA	CASSPSGTQYNEQFF	TGTGCCAGCAGTCCCTCAGGGACGCAGTACAATGAGCAGTTCTTC
TRBJ2-5	NA	TRBV27	TRBD2	CASRSLAVQETQYF	TGTGCCAGCAGAAGCCTAGCGGTCCAAGAGACCCAGTACTTC
TRBJ2-3	NA	TRBV20-1	NA	CSATGQPLQTDTQYF	TGCAGTGCTACCGGACAACCCCTGCAGACAGATACGCAGTATTTT
TRBJ1-4	NA	TRBV18	NA	CASSPPGSNEKLFF	TGTGCCAGCTCACCGCCCGGGAGTAATGAAAAACTGTTTTTT
TRBJ2-3	NA	TRBV15	TRBD2	CATSRDRLAGGRTDTQYF	TGTGCCACCAGCAGAGATCGGCTAGCGGGGGGCCGCACAGATACGCAGTATTTT
TRBJ2-7	NA	TRBV20-1	NA	CSARVLGRSSSYEQYF	TGCAGTGCTAGAGTTTTGGGACGGAGCTCCTCCTACGAGCAGTACTTC
TRBJ2-3	NA	TRBV6-1	TRBD2	CASSITSGGNTDTQYF	TGTGCCAGCAGTATAACTAGCGGGGGGAACACAGATACGCAGTATTTT
TRBJ2-5	once	TRBV7-6	NA	CASNHGGSYQETQYF	TGTGCCAGCAACCACGGGGGATCGTACCAAGAGACCCAGTACTTC
TRBJ1-2	NA	TRBV29-1	NA	CSALGGPANYGYTF	TGCAGCGCCCTGGGGGGTCCGGCGAACTATGGCTACACCTTC
TRBJ2-2	NA	TRBV27	NA	CASREGDTGELFF	TGTGCCAGCAGGGAAGGGGACACCGGGGAGCTGTTTTTT
TRBJ1-2	NA	TRBV6-2/TRBV6-3	NA	CASSYGMNYGYTF	TGTGCCAGCAGTTACGGGATGAACTATGGCTACACCTTC
TRBJ1-2	NA	TRBV9	NA	CASSVGGTPGNYGYTF	TGTGCCAGCAGCGTAGGAGGGACGCCTGGTAACTATGGCTACACCTTC
TRBJ2-3	NA	TRBV7-8	TRBD1	CASTPTGGNTQYF	TGTGCCAGCACCCCGACAGGGGGCAATACGCAGTATTTT
TRBJ2-1	NA	TRBV19	NA	CASSFANEQFF	TGTGCCAGTAGCTTTGCCAATGAGCAGTTCTTC